This record concerns one T cell receptor beta chain sequence. This clonotype was recorded many times. Which antigen it targets is not known. Base qualities are not provided; no much larger clone lies one nucleotide away. The data were taken from a study of CD8 T cells in ankylosing spondylitis (dated by TCRdb to 2016 to 2017). As for the study more broadly: To find TCR variants linked to disease, the study profiled T cell receptor beta repertoires in ankylosing spondylitis patients and healthy donors. The full study cohort comprised around 25 ankylosing spondylitis patients and over a hundred healthy donors. Peripheral blood was sampled, and synovial fluid was additionally collected from ankylosing spondylitis patients.

Reads for this sample came from an Illumina HiSeq 2500. TCR beta libraries were prepared by quantitative 5'-RACE with molecular barcodes. The authors' analysis ran thus. A new computational method, built on a probabilistic model of VDJ rearrangement, was used to identify disease-linked TCR variants. TCRdb trimmed the raw reads at Q25, called clones with MiXCR and kept productive beta chains. Here each entry gathers all rows of one CDR3 protein and keeps the most common genes and DNA. These V and J calls rely on TCRdb rather than the paper's analysis. Counted in this sample were 200,000 to 300,000 distinct CDR3 sequences; roughly 8% of them appeared once. The leading ten clones occupy 4% to 5.5% of the sample. The cysteine opens and the phenylalanine closes a CDR3 of 12 amino acids. Only the CDR3 region is kept as DNA, spanning 36 bases read in frame from base 1. The germline V gene specifies MDHEN as CDR1 and SYDVKM as CDR2. Trimming costs V 3 bases and J 5 bases, and their ends lie 7 bases apart.

Paper-wide results and their limitations: The disease-linked clones were reported to be significantly enriched in matched synovial fluid samples from ankylosing spondylitis patients. A TCR beta motif of several highly homologous amino acid variants appeared characteristic of blood from ankylosing spondylitis patients. In peripheral blood, the disease-linked clones were found at relatively low frequencies and had a CD8+ phenotype. Some TCR beta motif variants had previously been reported in synovial fluid and blood of reactive arthritis patients, which suggested common disease-initiation mechanisms.

Material: blood, either unsorted or a sorted T cell fraction (not recorded which). This TCR was sampled from a female donor with ankylosing spondylitis or in good health (not recorded which). The chain is encoded by TRBV28 joined to TRBJ2-5, with the D gene not confidently named. The CDR3 reads CASSFGSETQYF. The DNA sequence is TGTGCCAGCAGTTTTGGTAGCGAGACCCAGTACTTC. With the portions outside the CDR3 filled from the reference TRBV28 and TRBJ2-5 genes, the complete variable region becomes DVKVTQSSRYLVKRTGEKVFLECVQDMDHENMFWYRQDPGLGLRLIYFSYDVKMKEKGDIPEGYSVSREKKERFSLILESASTNQTSMYLCASSFGSETQYFGPGTRLLVL.